A selection of T cell receptor beta chains follows, all from one sample in a study of T cell responses to AZD1222 COVID-19 vaccine. Profiling relied on immunoSEQ multiplex PCR, and the TCRdb table lists in-frame clones only, not all of them. This table has about 180,000 clones, almost 90% appearing once. The source was peripheral blood, collected 28 days after the second AZD1222 dose. These receptors were taken from an adult who received the AZD1222 COVID-19 vaccine. Each CDR3 is given with its conserved first and last residue. A D gene is named only where the DNA matches it firmly. For some rows the clone size is stated as once, few or many, or as a class when expanded; others skip it.

TRBJ2-2 TRBV11-3 . . CASSRSLPGELFF TGTGCCAGCAGCCGCTCCCTGCCCGGGGAGCTGTTTTTT
TRBJ2-5 TRBV29-1 TRBD2 . CSVEEGGEETQYF TGCAGCGTTGAAGAGGGGGGGGAAGAGACCCAGTACTTC
TRBJ2-5 TRBV5-4 . . CASSSRFQETQYF TGTGCCAGCAGTTCCAGATTCCAAGAGACCCAGTACTTC
TRBJ2-5 TRBV3-1/TRBV3-2 . . CASSTRSSVETQYF TGTGCCAGCAGCACCAGGAGTAGCGTAGAGACCCAGTACTTC
TRBJ1-2 TRBV27 . few CASSTSGWWGYTF TGTGCCAGCTCCACCTCCGGGTGGTGGGGCTACACCTTC
TRBJ1-2 TRBV28 . . CASSLVPDNYGYTF TGTGCCAGCAGTTTAGTTCCAGACAACTATGGCTACACCTTC
TRBJ2-2 TRBV11-2 TRBD2 . CASSHGLANTGELFF TGTGCCAGCAGCCACGGACTAGCGAACACCGGGGAGCTGTTTTTT
TRBJ1-5 TRBV19 . . CASSQPDQPQHF TGTGCCAGTAGTCAACCCGATCAGCCCCAGCATTTT
TRBJ2-3 TRBV6-2/TRBV6-3 . . CASSTGGADTQYF TGTGCCAGCAGCACAGGGGGGGCAGATACGCAGTATTTT
TRBJ2-7 TRBV15 TRBD2 . CATSDGGFGEQYF TGTGCCACCAGCGACGGGGGGTTCGGTGAGCAGTACTTC
TRBJ2-3 TRBV24-1 . . CATASDPGDTQYF TGTGCCACCGCCTCCGACCCCGGAGATACGCAGTATTTT
TRBJ1-4 TRBV7-9 . . CASSLDFIGANEKLFF TGTGCCAGCAGCTTGGACTTTATCGGCGCTAATGAAAAACTGTTTTTT
TRBJ2-6 TRBV3-1/TRBV3-2 . . CASSQVGISGANVLTF TGTGCCAGCAGCCAAGTCGGGATTTCTGGGGCCAACGTCCTGACTTTC
TRBJ1-1 TRBV7-2 . . CASSFRAGRVAFF TGTGCCAGCAGCTTCCGGGCCGGGAGGGTAGCTTTCTTT
TRBJ2-1 TRBV19 . . CASSIDRDLNEQFF TGTGCCAGTAGTATAGATCGGGATCTCAATGAGCAGTTCTTC
TRBJ2-2 TRBV30 . few CAWSGEEVTGELFF TGTGCCTGGAGTGGCGAAGAGGTCACCGGGGAGCTGTTTTTT
TRBJ1-2 TRBV30 . . CAWSSGGGGYTF TGTGCCTGGAGTTCGGGAGGCGGTGGCTACACCTTC
TRBJ2-3 TRBV7-3 TRBD2 . CASSLDPPSGGPQLPTDTQYF TGTGCCAGCAGCTTAGATCCCCCTAGCGGGGGGCCCCAACTCCCCACAGATACGCAGTATTTT
TRBJ2-1 TRBV3-1/TRBV3-2 . . CASSQAGVNEQFF TGTGCCAGCAGCCAAGCCGGAGTTAATGAGCAGTTCTTC
TRBJ1-4 TRBV19 . once CASSTPGRDEKLFF TGTGCCAGTAGTACCCCAGGGAGGGATGAAAAACTGTTTTTT
TRBJ2-3 TRBV7-8 . . CASSLPGGGGGVDTQYF TGTGCCAGCAGCCTCCCCGGGGGAGGGGGAGGAGTAGATACGCAGTATTTT
TRBJ1-2 TRBV2 TRBD1 . CASSEGQDINYGYTF TGTGCCAGCAGTGAGGGACAGGATATTAACTATGGCTACACCTTC
TRBJ1-4 TRBV4-2 TRBD1 . CASSQGRGPNEKLFF TGTGCCAGCAGCCAAGGAAGGGGGCCTAATGAAAAACTGTTTTTT
TRBJ2-3 TRBV10-3 TRBD2 once CAIRGAAGGPDTQYF TGTGCCATCAGAGGGGCTGCGGGGGGTCCAGATACGCAGTATTTT